Many counts were recorded for the clone carrying this TCR beta chain. Antigen specificity is unknown. This record belongs to a study of T cell repertoires in cytomegalovirus infection. Study as a whole: An indication of both CMV infection and matching HLA type came from public TCR beta signatures. Study-level results: Identification of carriers of CMV plus the relevant HLA was achieved through cumulative public TCR beta family frequency. HLA-C-restricted TCR beta clonotypes specific for CMV led the ex vivo response.

V lost 4 bases to trimming and J lost 7 bases; unmatched junction nucleotides: 12. The CDR3 loop spans 16 amino acids. Per the germline V gene, CDR1 is SEHNR and CDR2 is FQNEAQ (reference sequence). TCRdb called the reads again in MiXCR, with one record for every CDR3 protein. The data hold some 300,000 distinct CDR3 sequences, with about a sixth observed a single time. V usage is TRBV7-9 and J usage is TRBJ1-1, with 10 positions matching TRBD1. The sequenced sample consisted of PBMCs. The receptor was isolated from a human donor in good health (CMV status not recorded). Some clones in this sample may be carry-over from other donors' samples. The CDR3 nucleotides are TGTGCCAGCAGCTCGACAGGGGGCGCGAGAACGGGTGAAGCTTTCTTT. This encodes CASSSTGGARTGEAFF. The full variable domain, rest sourced from reference TRBV7-9 and TRBJ1-1, is DTGVSQNPRHKITKRGQNVTFRCDPISEHNRLYWYRQTLGQGPEFLTYFQNEAQLEKSRLLSDRFSAERPKGSFSTLEIQRTEQGDSAMYLCASSSTGGARTGEAFFGQGTRLTVV.